This TCR beta chain was recorded in a study of control samples from healthy donors and cancer patients (dated by TCRdb to the early 2020s). Cut back by 0 bases and 7 bases, the V and J ends lie 4 bases apart. The CDR3 covers 13 residues, taking in both the cysteine and the phenylalanine. Only the CDR3 DNA stays, 39 bases, in frame from base 1. As to this clone: The target of this receptor is not known. Per-nucleotide qualities are absent, and no much larger clonotype sits a single base away.

Library preparation used the immunoSEQ multiplex PCR assay. What TCRdb holds here is the immuneACCESS table cut down to in-frame rearrangements. Part of the clones is not present; checked against another copy, under half of the missing clones reflect an unresolved V gene, and the others are unexplained. For this sample there are about 120,000 clones; around 90% appear just once. The top ten constitute 7% to 10% of the sample. The origin of this receptor is a man between 35 and 55 years old in good health. Sequencing was carried out using blood. The chain couples TRBV12-3 or TRBV12-4 to TRBJ1-6, with the D gene not confidently named. Here the CDR3 is given as CASSLATNSPLHF. The bases read TGTGCCAGCAGTTTAGCCACGAATTCACCCCTCCACTTT.